The source of this TCR beta chain is a study of blood T cell repertoires in COVID-19. In the study overall: COVID-19 samples, acute and convalescent, were from the United States, Italy and Spain. PBMCs, B-cell-depleted T cells, or T cells provided the cDNA or gDNA that made up the material.

This clone has just one count. Germline V CDR1 and CDR2: LNHDA, SQIVND (reference sequence). The CDR3 spans 15 residues. Losses at the gene ends were 6 bases for V and 6 bases for J; bases not matched to a gene: 13. Original data processing: Reference gene primers were amplified, and this amplification served to estimate nucleated cell counts. Repertoires were generated with immunoSEQ multiplex PCR, while TCRdb's copy carries only in-frame clones and drops some. From that table come the V and J calls and clone size; the DNA was used to work out D and trimming. The repertoire holds tens of thousands of clones, roughly 88% seen once, with around 0.52% in the top ten.

Sequenced input: peripheral blood. J is TRBJ1-2 and V is TRBV19, with TRBD1 identical over 7 bases. The receptor was derived from a man between 50 and 59 years old with COVID-19, enrolled during active disease. In nucleotides, the CDR3 is TGTGCCAGTAGGCCCAACAGGGGATTGTTGAATGGCTACACCTTC. This codes for CASRPNRGLLNGYTF.